These T cell receptor beta chains were read from a single sample in a study of spatial heterogeneity in lung cancer. TCRdb re-derived calls from the 5' RACE reads in MiXCR, one entry per CDR3 protein. The sample lists 6,000 to 9,000 distinct CDR3 sequences, approximately 5.4% occurring once. Source: PBMCs, taken at surgery. The receptors shown here come from a male donor with early-stage non-small cell lung cancer. The CDR3 runs from the conserved cysteine through the conserved F or W. The D gene is left open where the match is weak. The size of a clone is reported for some rows only, either as once, few or many, or as a class for expanded clones.

>16|TRBV24-1|TRBJ2-1|many|-
TGTGCCACCAGTGAATTTACAGGGTCCACCTACAATGAGCAGTTCTTC
CATSEFTGSTYNEQFF
>14|TRBV19|TRBJ1-2|many|-
TGTGCCAGTAGCAGAATCGACGATAACTATGGCTACACCTTC
CASSRIDDNYGYTF
>16|TRBV4-1|TRBJ2-7|many|TRBD1
TGCGCCAGCAGCCAAGTGCCGGGACAGGGACTCTACGAGCAGTACTTC
CASSQVPGQGLYEQYF
>16|TRBV10-3|TRBJ2-3|many|TRBD2
TGTGCCATCAGTTTGCAGACTAGCGGGAGAGATGATACGCAGTATTTT
CAISLQTSGRDDTQYF
>13|TRBV27|TRBJ2-7|many|-
TGTGCCAGCAGTTCGGGGCTTTTCTACGAGCAGTACTTC
CASSSGLFYEQYF
>17|TRBV30|TRBJ2-6|many|-
TGTGCCTGGAGTAGAGGCAGGGTAGGCCCTGGGGCCAACGTCCTGACTTTC
CAWSRGRVGPGANVLTF
>16|TRBV5-1|TRBJ2-2|many|TRBD1
TGCGCCAGCCTGGGACAGGGATTACAGGCCACCGGGGAGCTGTTTTTT
CASLGQGLQATGELFF
>16|TRBV6-2/TRBV6-3|TRBJ2-5|many|TRBD1
TGTGCCAGCAGTCCGGGGACAGGGATCTATGTGCAGACCCAGTACTTC
CASSPGTGIYVQTQYF
>15|TRBV6-1|TRBJ2-2|many|TRBD1
TGTGCCAGCAGTGGACAGGGATCTTACACCGGGGAGCTGTTTTTT
CASSGQGSYTGELFF
>16|TRBV5-1|TRBJ2-3|many|TRBD2
TGCGCCAGCAGTCCCCCACTAGCGCCTAGCACAGATACGCAGTATTTT
CASSPPLAPSTDTQYF
>17|TRBV7-8|TRBJ1-2|many|-
TGTGCCAGCAGCTTAGCAGAGGGGGGGACTACTAACTATGGCTACACCTTC
CASSLAEGGTTNYGYTF
>16|TRBV12-3/TRBV12-4|TRBJ1-1|many|TRBD1
TGTGCCAGCAGTCCAAAGACAGGGGGCGCGGAAACTGAAGCTTTCTTT
CASSPKTGGAETEAFF
>18|TRBV28|TRBJ2-7|many|TRBD2
TGTGCCAGCAGTCCCCCACAAATAGCGGGAGGGCCCTCCGACGAGCAGTACTTC
CASSPPQIAGGPSDEQYF
>17|TRBV10-3|TRBJ1-1|many|TRBD1
TGTGCCGTAGCCGGGACAGCCAATGGTCGCCGGAAAACTGAAGCTTTCTTT
CAVAGTANGRRKTEAFF
>13|TRBV7-2|TRBJ2-1|-|-
TGTGCCAGCAGCTTAGAAGTCACAAGCGAGCAGTTCTTC
CASSLEVTSEQFF
>14|TRBV5-6|TRBJ2-3|-|-
TGTGCCAGCAGCTTGGCACTAAGCACAGATACGCAGTATTTT
CASSLALSTDTQYF
>15|TRBV7-7|TRBJ1-1|many|-
TGTGCTAGCAGCTTAGCAGGGGACTGTAGCACTGAAGCTTTCTTT
CASSLAGDCSTEAFF
>18|TRBV11-2|TRBJ2-1|many|TRBD2
TGTGCCAGCAGCTTAGGACTAGCCAACGTAAACTCCTACAATGAGCAGTTCTTC
CASSLGLANVNSYNEQFF
>13|TRBV2|TRBJ2-1|-|-
TGTGCCAGCAGGGGGGGACTTATTAATGAGCAGTTCTTC
CASRGGLINEQFF
>16|TRBV11-2|TRBJ1-4|many|-
TGTGCCAGCAGCCTAGCCCTTGGCAGCCTGAATCGGAAACTGTTTTTT
CASSLALGSLNRKLFF
>13|TRBV7-2|TRBJ2-5|many|-
TGTGCCAGCAGCTTAGACAGCCAAGAGACCCAGTACTTC
CASSLDSQETQYF
>16|TRBV19|TRBJ2-6|many|-
TGTGCCAGTAGCTTGACACCCGGCTCTGGGGCCAACGTCCTGACTTTC
CASSLTPGSGANVLTF
>12|TRBV24-1|TRBJ1-6|many|-
TGTGCCACCAGTGATTTGGGGTCACCCCTCCACTTT
CATSDLGSPLHF
>16|TRBV5-1|TRBJ1-1|many|-
TGCGCCAGCAGCTTGGTCTCAGGGAGGGGCCATACTGAAGCTTTCTTT
CASSLVSGRGHTEAFF
>16|TRBV6-5|TRBJ2-7|many|TRBD2
TGTGCCAGCAGTCCTGAAATTCCCGGGGGGGCCTACGAGCAGTACTTC
CASSPEIPGGAYEQYF
>14|TRBV30|TRBJ1-2|many|-
TGTGCCCGGAGGGAACCCTGGGGCCTCTATGGCTACACCTTC
CARREPWGLYGYTF
>15|TRBV11-2|TRBJ1-6|many|TRBD1
TGTGCCAGCAGCCACCTGACAGGGAACAATTCACCCCTCCACTTT
CASSHLTGNNSPLHF
>15|TRBV29-1|TRBJ2-2|medium-sized|TRBD2
TGCAGCGTGAGGGGACTAGCGGCGAACACCGGGGAGCTGTTTTTT
CSVRGLAANTGELFF
>14|TRBV12-3/TRBV12-4|TRBJ1-1|many|-
TGTGCCAGCAGTTTTAGCCCCCGAGGGACTGAAGCTTTCTTT
CASSFSPRGTEAFF
>14|TRBV6-2/TRBV6-3|TRBJ1-5|once|-
TGTGCCAGCGGAGGAAGACAGGAAAATCAGCCCCAGCATTTT
CASGGRQENQPQHF